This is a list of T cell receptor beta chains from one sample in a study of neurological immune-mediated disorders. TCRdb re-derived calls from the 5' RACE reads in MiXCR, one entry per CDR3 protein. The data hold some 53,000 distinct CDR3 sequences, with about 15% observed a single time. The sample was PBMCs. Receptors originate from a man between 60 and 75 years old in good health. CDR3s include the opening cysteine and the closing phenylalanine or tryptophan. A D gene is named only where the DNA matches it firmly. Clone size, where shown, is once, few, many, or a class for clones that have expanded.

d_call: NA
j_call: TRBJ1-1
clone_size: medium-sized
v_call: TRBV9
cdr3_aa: CASSGGPTAAEAFF
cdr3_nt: TGTGCCAGCAGCGGGGGGCCGACCGCAGCTGAAGCTTTCTTT

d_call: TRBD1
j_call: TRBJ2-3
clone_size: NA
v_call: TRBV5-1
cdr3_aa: CASSPGQASFTDTQYF
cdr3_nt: TGCGCCAGCAGCCCGGGACAGGCAAGTTTCACAGATACGCAGTATTTT

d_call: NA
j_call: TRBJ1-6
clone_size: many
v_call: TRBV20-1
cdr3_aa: CSARGERIDNSPLHF
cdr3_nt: TGCAGTGCTAGAGGCGAAAGGATAGATAATTCACCCCTCCACTTT

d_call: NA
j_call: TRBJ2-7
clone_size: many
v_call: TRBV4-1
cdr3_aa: CASSQGQYEQYF
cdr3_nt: TGCGCCAGCAGCCAAGGTCAATACGAGCAGTACTTC

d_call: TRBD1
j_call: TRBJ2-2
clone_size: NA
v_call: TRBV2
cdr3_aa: CASSLSTGGTGELFF
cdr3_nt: TGTGCCAGCAGTCTCTCGACAGGGGGCACCGGGGAGCTGTTTTTT

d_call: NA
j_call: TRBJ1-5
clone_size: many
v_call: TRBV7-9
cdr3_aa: CASSLAVSGNSNQPQHF
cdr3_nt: TGTGCCAGCAGCTTGGCGGTGAGTGGGAATAGCAATCAGCCCCAGCATTTT

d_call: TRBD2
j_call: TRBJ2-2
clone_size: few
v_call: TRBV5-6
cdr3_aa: CASSDLRTSGRAGDGELFF
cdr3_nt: TGTGCCAGCAGCGACCTAAGGACTAGCGGGAGGGCCGGAGACGGGGAGCTGTTTTTT

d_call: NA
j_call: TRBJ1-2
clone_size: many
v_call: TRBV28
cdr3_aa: CASSLHSGVNYGYTF
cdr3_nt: TGTGCCAGCAGTTTACACTCAGGGGTTAACTATGGCTACACCTTC

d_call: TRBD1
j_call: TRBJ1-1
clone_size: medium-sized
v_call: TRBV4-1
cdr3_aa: CASSQETGGDEAFF
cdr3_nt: TGCGCCAGCAGCCAAGAAACAGGGGGCGATGAAGCTTTCTTT

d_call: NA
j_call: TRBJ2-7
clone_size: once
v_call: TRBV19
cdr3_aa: CASSTGGVAYEQYF
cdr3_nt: TGTGCCAGTAGCACGGGCGGGGTAGCCTACGAGCAGTACTTC

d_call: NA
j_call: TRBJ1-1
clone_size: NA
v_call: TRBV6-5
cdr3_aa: CASRPSFGHTEAFF
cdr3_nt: TGTGCTAGCAGGCCCTCCTTTGGTCACACTGAAGCTTTCTTT

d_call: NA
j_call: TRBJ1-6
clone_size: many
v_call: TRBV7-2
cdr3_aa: CASSLGAVLSPLHF
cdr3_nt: TGTGCCAGCAGCTTAGGGGCAGTGCTTTCACCCCTCCACTTT

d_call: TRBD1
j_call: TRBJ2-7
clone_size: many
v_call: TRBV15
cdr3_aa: CATSRDRAPGYEQYF
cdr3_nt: TGTGCCACCAGCCGCGACAGGGCCCCTGGGTACGAGCAGTACTTC

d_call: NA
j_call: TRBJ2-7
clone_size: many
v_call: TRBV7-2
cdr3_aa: CASSLVGNEQYF
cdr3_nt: TGTGCCAGCAGCTTAGTTGGGAACGAGCAGTACTTC

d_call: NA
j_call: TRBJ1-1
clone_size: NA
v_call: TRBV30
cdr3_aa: CAWNTRGTEAFF
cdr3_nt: TGTGCCTGGAACACCCGGGGCACTGAAGCTTTCTTT

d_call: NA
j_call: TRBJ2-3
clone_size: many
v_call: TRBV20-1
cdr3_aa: CSATGSSTDTQYF
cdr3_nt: TGCAGTGCTACAGGATCTAGCACAGATACGCAGTATTTT

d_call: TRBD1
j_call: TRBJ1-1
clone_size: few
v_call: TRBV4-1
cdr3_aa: CASSHAGTGRSTEAFF
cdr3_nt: TGCGCCAGCAGCCACGCCGGGACAGGCCGGAGCACTGAAGCTTTCTTT

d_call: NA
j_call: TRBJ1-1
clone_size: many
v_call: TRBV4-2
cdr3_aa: CASSQELWENTEAFF
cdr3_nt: TGTGCCAGCAGCCAAGAATTGTGGGAGAACACTGAAGCTTTCTTT

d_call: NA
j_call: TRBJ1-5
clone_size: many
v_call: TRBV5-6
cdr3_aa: CASSLSPLGNQPQHF
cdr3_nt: TGTGCCAGCAGCCTATCACCTTTAGGGAATCAGCCCCAGCATTTT

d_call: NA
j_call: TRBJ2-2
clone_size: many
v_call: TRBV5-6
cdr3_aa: CASSLPNTGELFF
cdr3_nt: TGTGCCAGCAGCTTGCCGAACACCGGGGAGCTGTTTTTT